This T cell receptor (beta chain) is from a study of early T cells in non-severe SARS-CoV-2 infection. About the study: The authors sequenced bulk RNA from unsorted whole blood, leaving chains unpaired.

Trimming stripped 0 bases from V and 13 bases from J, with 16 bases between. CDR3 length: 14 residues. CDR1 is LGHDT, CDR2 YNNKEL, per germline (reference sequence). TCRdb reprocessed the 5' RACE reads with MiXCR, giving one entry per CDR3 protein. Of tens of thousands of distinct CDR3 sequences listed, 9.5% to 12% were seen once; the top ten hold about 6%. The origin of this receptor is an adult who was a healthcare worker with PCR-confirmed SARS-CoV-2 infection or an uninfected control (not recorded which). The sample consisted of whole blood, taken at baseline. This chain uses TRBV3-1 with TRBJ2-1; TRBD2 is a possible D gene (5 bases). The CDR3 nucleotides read TGTGCCAGCAGCCAAGATTCCTCTCCGGGAACACAGTTCTTC. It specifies CASSQDSSPGTQFF.